Below, 22 T cell receptor beta chains from the same sample are listed, as sequenced in a study of CD8+ T cells in alopecia areata. Pooled cutaneous lymph node cells were sorted using CD4, CD8alpha, NKG2D, NKG2ACE and other markers. RNA, once extracted, was reverse transcribed into cDNA for use as the sequencing template. The method was immunoSEQ multiplex PCR; TCRdb's version includes in-frame clones alone and lacks a portion of them. This sample has 200,000 to 300,000 clones, each found more than once. The sample consisted of CD4+ T cells sorted from a lymph node. Receptor source: a C3H/HeJ mouse with alopecia areata. These mice share the MHC haplotype H2-k.

A remark on this clone: The junction departs from the called germline gene at one end, perhaps through a read error. The gene symbols are mouse symbols. The CDR3 is cut off 4 residues early in the read; its end comes from the germline J gene. The chain recombines TRBV29 with TRBJ2-4; D remains ambiguous. This CDR3 has 10 residues. Germline V gene sequence: CDR1 MSHET, CDR2 SYDVDS. The CDR3 loop is CASSQNTLYF. The CDR3 DNA, read in part, is TGTGCTAGCAGTCAGAAC.

This clone was observed a few times. The gene names here belong to mouse. Read coverage stops 4 residues before the CDR3 terminus; the germline J gene supplies the remainder. The chain links TRBV14 to TRBJ2-7, with 8 bases fitting TRBD2. This CDR3 contains 13 residues. Looked up from germline, CDR1 is SGHDT and CDR2 is FRDEAV. CDR3 residues: CASSFYWGYEQYF. CDR3 DNA (partial): TGTGCCAGCAGTTTCTACTGGGGGTAT.

This clone has a handful of counts. Genes and germline are mouse. The read is 4 residues too short to cover the CDR3 end, so that end is filled in from the germline J gene. Other DNA sequences within the sample encode an identical CDR3. This chain uses TRBV13-1 with TRBJ1-1, with 7 positions matching TRBD1. Per germline, CDR1 NSHNY and CDR2 SYGAGN. This CDR3 is built from 12 residues. This CDR3 reads CASSGDRTEVFF. The sequenced part of the CDR3 DNA is TGTGCCAGCAGTGGGGACAGAACA.

This clone has only a few counts. Genes and germline are mouse. The read is 4 residues too short to cover the CDR3 end, so that end is filled in from the germline J gene. Other DNA sequences in the same sample also yield this CDR3. The chain employs TRBV1 and TRBJ1-2; 7 nucleotides align to TRBD1. The CDR3 covers 16 residues. CDR1 is NSQYPW, CDR2 LRSPGD, per germline (reference sequence). Trimming at V came to 0 bases and at J to 0 bases, leaving 4 bases not matched to a gene. Partial CDR3 DNA: TGCACCTGCAGTGCAGATCCCCAGGGGGCAAACTCC. Residues: CTCSADPQGANS. The CDR3 as a whole reads CTCSADPQGANSDYTF.

This clone came up a few times. Gene labels here are mouse ones. The CDR3 goes on 4 residues after the read ends, and that part is filled in from the germline J gene. The chain is built from TRBV1 and TRBJ1-2; no reliable D call. The germline CDR1 and CDR2 sequences are NSQYPW and LRSPGD (reference sequence). Trimming took off 0 bases at V and 3 bases at J, with 11 bases between the two ends. There are 15 residues in the CDR3. The part of the CDR3 DNA that was read is TGCACCTGCAGTGCAGATGGGGTCGCCGACTCC. Amino acids: CTCSADGVADS. The CDR3, in full, reads CTCSADGVADSDYTF. The full variable domain, rest sourced from reference TRBV1 and TRBJ1-2, is VTLLEQNPRWRLVPRGQAVNLRCILKNSQYPWMSWYQQDLQKQLQWLFTLRSPGDKEVKSLPGADYLATRVTDTELRLQVANMSQGRTLYCTCSADGVADSDYTFGSGTRLLVI.

This clone was picked up a small number of times. At one end, the junction sequence differs from germline, possibly due to a read error. Gene names follow the mouse nomenclature. The CDR3 end falls 4 residues outside the read, so it is completed with the germline J gene. The rearrangement uses TRBV13-1 and TRBJ2-2, with TRBD2 matching 9 bases. The CDR3 consists of 16 residues. Germline V lookup: CDR1 NSHNY, CDR2 SYGAGN. CDR3 bases read: TGTGCCAGCAGGGATGAACTGGGGGGCGACACCGGG. Residues: CASRDELGGDTG. The whole CDR3 protein reads CASRDELGGDTGQLYF.

About this clone: Gene names and germline refer to mouse. The read halts 4 residues ahead of the CDR3 end, with the missing end drawn from the germline J gene. Other DNA sequences from this sample encode an identical CDR3 as well. The rearrangement joins TRBV31 to TRBJ2-3; perhaps TRBD1 as D (6 bases). CDR1 and CDR2 (germline): GKSSPN, SITVG. The CDR3 totals 14 residues. The V end lost 1 base, the J end lost 1 base, and 9 bases lay between the germline ends. Incomplete CDR3 DNA: TGTGCCTGGAGTCCACAGGGCGGTGCAGAA. Encoded protein: CAWSPQGGAE. The full-length CDR3 reads as CAWSPQGGAETLYF.

Concerning this clone: Germline and genes: mouse. The read ends 4 residues shy of where the CDR3 ends; the end is completed using the germline J gene. Within the sample, other DNA sequences also encode this same CDR3. The chain is built from TRBV13-1 and TRBJ2-3; D may be TRBD2 (5 bases). The CDR3 extends over 15 amino acids. Germline assignment: CDR1 NSHNY and CDR2 SYGAGN. The V end lost 1 base, the J end lost 0 bases, and 9 bases lay between the germline ends. This CDR3 reads CASSDWGPSAETLYF. The sequenced CDR3 bases are TGTGCCAGCAGTGATTGGGGTCCTAGTGCAGAA.

Notes on this clone: Gene names and germline match the mouse. The CDR3 goes on 4 residues after the read ends, and that part is filled in from the germline J gene. The same CDR3 can be traced to other DNA sequences in this sample. The chain employs TRBV19 and TRBJ2-7; D possibly corresponds to TRBD1 (5 bases). The CDR3 extends over 12 amino acids. Germline lookup yields CDR1 FNHDT and CDR2 SITEND (reference sequence). CDR3 DNA (partial): TGTGCCAGCAGTATAAGGGGAGAT. Its protein is CASSIRGD. In full, the CDR3 is CASSIRGDEQYF.

About this clone itself: The gene names given are mouse names. The CDR3 end falls 4 residues outside the read, so it is completed with the germline J gene. This chain uses TRBV19 with TRBJ1-2; no reliable D call. The germline V and J ends were trimmed by 4 bases and 0 bases, with 13 bases remaining between them. Germline V lookup: CDR1 FNHDT, CDR2 SITEND (reference sequence). The CDR3 consists of 15 residues. CDR3 DNA, as far as it was read: TGTGCCAGCAGTCCCCGAACAGCGGCAAACTCC. It encodes CASSPRTAANS. The entire CDR3 protein is CASSPRTAANSDYTF.

Comments on this clone: The gene names given are mouse names. The same CDR3 also results from other DNA sequences found in this sample. CDR3 loop: CASRLGNYAEQFF. The covered CDR3 bases are TGTGCCAGTAGACTGGGGAACTATGCT. This chain links TRBV13-3 with TRBJ2-1; TRBD2 matches 8 bases. The read falls 4 residues short of the CDR3 end, and the missing part is taken from the germline J gene. The CDR3 spans 13 residues. CDR1 NNHDY and CDR2 SYVADS come from the germline V gene. V gave up 8 bases and J gave up 1 base; unmatched junction bases: 2.

This clone was recorded many times. Germline and genes: mouse. The observed sequence ends 4 residues before the CDR3 terminus, with the missing tail filled in from the germline J gene. The sample carries other DNA sequences with the same CDR3. This rearrangement joins TRBV13-1 to TRBJ1-2, with 9 bases that match TRBD1. The length of the CDR3 is 13 residues. The germline CDR1 and CDR2 sequences are NSHNY and SYGAGN. The J segment lost 3 bases and the V segment lost 5 bases, leaving 2 bases of the junction unmatched. CDR3 DNA (partial): TGTGCCAGCAGAGACAGGGGGGACTCC. Its translation: CASRDRGDS. The entire CDR3 protein is CASRDRGDSDYTF.

This clone was counted a few times. Genes here carry mouse names. CDR3 region: CASRTGTNSPLYF. The covered CDR3 bases are TGTGCCAGCCGGACAGGTACGAATTCGCCC. The chain recombines TRBV13-1 with TRBJ1-6, with 7 bases lining up with TRBD1. Read sequence stops 3 residues before the CDR3 end, and the germline J gene provides the missing end. TRBJ1-6 is sorted into the ORF group, with uncertain function. Germline CDR1 reads NSHNY; CDR2 reads SYGAGN. This CDR3 region has 13 residues. The V segment lost 7 bases and the J segment 7 bases; nucleotides outside the gene matches: 5.

On this clone: The gene symbols are mouse symbols. The read finishes 3 residues shy of the CDR3 end, and the germline J gene is used to complete it. The chain combines TRBV1 with TRBJ1-6; TRBD1 matches 9 bases. TRBJ1-6 is recorded as an ORF, its role being uncertain. This CDR3 has 16 residues. CDR1 NSQYPW and CDR2 LRSPGD come from the germline V gene (reference sequence). Trimming cost V 3 bases and J 7 bases; bases outside gene matches: 7. The CDR3 DNA, read in part, is TGCACCTGCAGTGCCCTGACAGGGGGAGAGAATTCGCCC. It yields the protein CTCSALTGGENSP. In full, the CDR3 is CTCSALTGGENSPLYF.

This clone occurred a few times. Mouse names are used for the genes. From the germline J gene comes the end of the CDR3, since the read stops 4 residues before it. The same CDR3 can be traced to other DNA sequences in this sample. The V and J genes are TRBV19 and TRBJ2-2, with 8 bases matching TRBD2. CDR3 length: 14 amino acids. CDR1 FNHDT and CDR2 SITEND come from the germline V gene (reference sequence). V gave up 1 base and J gave up 4 bases; unmatched junction bases: 0. The covered CDR3 bases are TGTGCCAGCAGTATACTGGGGGGCACCGGG. Protein: CASSILGGTG. The entire CDR3 protein reads CASSILGGTGQLYF.

This clone was observed a handful of times. Each gene name is a mouse one. The read finishes 4 residues shy of the CDR3 end, and the germline J gene is used to complete it. The chain employs TRBV1 and TRBJ1-1, with 10 positions matching TRBD1. Germline assignment: CDR1 NSQYPW and CDR2 LRSPGD (reference sequence). The CDR3 loop spans 14 amino acids. The CDR3 sequence is CTCSAEGQGSEVFF. CDR3 DNA, as far as it was read: TGCACCTGCAGTGCAGAGGGACAGGGGTCA.

Turning to this clone: The gene names here belong to mouse. From the germline J gene comes the end of the CDR3, since the read stops 4 residues before it. The chain is built from TRBV13-1 and TRBJ1-1; TRBD1 matches 12 bases. The CDR3 contains 14 residues. Germline V gives CDR1 NSHNY, CDR2 SYGAGN. The CDR3 DNA, read in part, is TGTGCCAGCAGTGGGGACAGGGGGCAGACA. Amino acids: CASSGDRGQT. The complete CDR3 reads CASSGDRGQTEVFF.

This clone has more than one count but fewer than ten. Gene names denote mouse genes. The read terminates 4 residues before the CDR3 end, so the remaining end is supplied by the germline J gene. The chain recombines TRBV31 with TRBJ2-4, with TRBD1 matching 8 bases. The CDR3 consists of 16 residues. The V segment lost 0 bases and the J segment 1 base; nucleotides outside the gene matches: 6. In germline, CDR1 is GKSSPN, CDR2 SITVG. The CDR3 protein is CAWSLRTGRGQNTLYF. The CDR3 bases that were read are TGTGCCTGGAGTCTCCGGACAGGGAGAGGTCAAAAC.

This clone was recorded a few times. Genes here carry mouse names. Sequencing ends 4 residues short of the CDR3 end; the germline J gene provides the rest. This chain joins TRBV13-2 and TRBJ1-1; the D gene is possibly TRBD1 (5 bases). The CDR3 runs 16 residues. V dropped 0 bases and J dropped 0 bases, with 12 bases sitting between them. Germline V lookup: CDR1 NNHNN, CDR2 SYGAGS (reference sequence). The part of the CDR3 DNA that was read is TGTGCCAGCGGTGATGCGAGGGTAGGGGCAAACACA. Translated, it gives CASGDARVGANT. The entire CDR3 protein is CASGDARVGANTEVFF.

A word on this clone: Genes here carry mouse names. The CDR3 extends 4 residues past the end of the read, so its final part is completed from the germline J gene. The rearrangement links TRBV31 to TRBJ1-1, with a possible D match to TRBD1 (6 bases). From germline, CDR1 is GKSSPN and CDR2 SITVG. V was pared by 5 bases and J by 1 base, with 17 bases between. The CDR3 covers 15 residues. CDR3 residues: CAWAPPGTINTEVFF. CDR3 DNA (partial): TGTGCCTGGGCCCCTCCCGGGACAATAAACACA. The complete variable domain, with remaining parts taken from reference TRBV31 and TRBJ1-1, reads AQTIHQWPVAEIKAVGSPLSLGCTIKGKSSPNLYWYWQATGGTLQQLFYSITVGQVESVVQLNLSASRPKDDQFILSTEKLLLSHSGFYLCAWAPPGTINTEVFFGKGTRLTVV.

This clone occurred a few times. Gene names are the mouse ones. Other DNA sequences of this sample code for an identical CDR3. Partial CDR3 DNA: TGTGCCAGCAGTCTCCGGGACAGGGGCTAT. This sequence encodes CASSLRDRGY. The full CDR3 is CASSLRDRGYEQYF. This chain joins TRBV19 and TRBJ2-7; TRBD1 agrees at 10 bases. With the read ending 4 residues before the CDR3 end, the germline J gene is used to fill in that end. The CDR3 extends over 14 amino acids. V gave up 4 bases and J gave up 3 bases; unmatched junction bases: 4. Germline V gives CDR1 FNHDT, CDR2 SITEND (reference sequence).

This clone occurred many times. Gene labels here are mouse ones. The read ends 3 residues before the CDR3 terminus; that terminus is restored from the germline J gene. This chain links TRBV14 with TRBJ1-6, with TRBD1 identical over 10 bases. TRBJ1-6 is reported as an ORF; its role is uncertain. The junction had 3 bases not matched to a gene; V was cut back by 5 bases and J by 7 bases. Germline values: CDR1 SGHDT, CDR2 FRDEAV. This CDR3 spans 14 amino acids. CDR3 in amino acids: CASRRTGGNSPLYF. The sequenced CDR3 bases are TGTGCCAGCAGGCGGACAGGGGGAAATTCGCCC.